This T cell receptor (beta chain) was captured in a study of control samples from healthy donors and cancer patients. The CDR3 has 15 amino acids. V was clipped by 7 bases and J by 4 bases, with 19 bases between them. Germline CDR1 is LGHDT and CDR2 is YNNKEL (reference sequence). TCRdb's copy holds only in-frame clones and misses some; the assay was immunoSEQ multiplex PCR. There are about 100,000 clones in the sample; 70% to 90% occur only once, and around 20% lies in the top ten. A few counts support this clone. The sequenced sample consisted of blood. This clonotype originated in a man aged 30 to 45 in good health. The rearrangement links TRBV3-1 (or the pseudogene TRBV3-2) to TRBJ1-1, with D perhaps TRBD1 (6 bases). The CDR3 reads CASTRRGLRGTEAFF. In DNA form, the CDR3 reads TGTGCCAGCACCCGGAGGGGGTTGCGGGGCACTGAAGCTTTCTTT.